One and the same sample provided the 12 T cell receptor beta chains below, sequenced in a study of blood T cell repertoires in COVID-19. Method: immunoSEQ multiplex PCR; TCRdb's copy keeps in-frame clones and lacks some. Of some 70,000 clones in the sample, roughly 84% are singletons; the top ten hold approximately 9.3%. The material sequenced was peripheral blood. The receptors stem from a woman aged 45-59 years with acute or convalescent COVID-19.

The chain uses TRBV6-6 and TRBJ2-6, with 8 bases fitting TRBD1. Germline loops: CDR1 MNHNY, CDR2 SVGAGI (reference sequence). CDR3 length: 18 residues. With V trimmed by 6 bases and J by 1 base, 11 bases remained unmatched. The CDR3 DNA sequence: TGTGCCAGCAGCCGACAGGGGCCGGTCCTATCTGGGGCCAACGTCCTGACTTTC. It is translated as CASSRQGPVLSGANVLTF.

The chain joins TRBV27 to TRBJ1-2; 10 positions match TRBD1. The CDR3 runs to 13 residues. V lost 7 bases and J lost 7; bases outside the gene matches: 6. CDR1 MNHEY and CDR2 SMNVEV come from the germline V gene (reference sequence). CDR3 bases: TGTGCCAGCACGGGACAGGGGAAGGGTGGCTACACCTTC. It translates to CASTGQGKGGYTF.

The rearrangement joins TRBV7-9 to TRBJ1-2, with TRBD1 matching over 9 bases. Germline V CDR1 and CDR2: SEHNR, FQNEAQ (reference sequence). This CDR3 contains 17 residues. With V trimmed by 5 bases and J by 5 bases, 15 bases remained unmatched. CDR3 region: CASSASHRDRVGYGYTF. In nucleotides, the CDR3 is TGTGCCAGCAGCGCGAGTCACCGGGACAGGGTTGGTTATGGCTACACCTTC.

The chain has TRBV7-9 and TRBJ1-1; D possibly corresponds to TRBD1 (6 bases). The CDR3 contains 16 residues. Per germline, CDR1 SEHNR and CDR2 FQNEAQ (reference sequence). The V end lost 2 bases, the J end lost 0 bases, and 13 bases lay between the germline ends. The CDR3 reads CASSLLPGQMNTEAFF. In nucleotides, the CDR3 is TGTGCCAGCAGCTTATTACCGGGACAAATGAACACTGAAGCTTTCTTT.

The gene calls are TRBV5-1 and TRBJ2-1, with 9 bases fitting TRBD2. The CDR3 sequence is 16 residues long. Losses at the gene ends were 3 bases for V and 6 bases for J; bases not matched to a gene: 10. Germline CDR1 is SGHRS and CDR2 is YFSETQ. The CDR3 sequence: CASSSLTSGLSNEQFF. The DNA for the CDR3 is TGCGCCAGCAGCTCTCTGACTAGCGGCTTATCCAATGAGCAGTTCTTC.

V usage is TRBV28 and J usage is TRBJ1-4; D is unclear. The CDR3 length is 15 residues. V lost 3 bases, J lost 5 bases, and 13 bases lay in between. Germline loops: CDR1 MDHEN, CDR2 SYDVKM. Written as DNA, the CDR3 is TGTGCCAGCAGTTTTTCACCCAGTCTCAATGAAAAACTGTTTTTT. Its translation: CASSFSPSLNEKLFF.

This clone was detected only once. The chain has TRBV7-9 and TRBJ2-1; 11 bases map to TRBD2. The CDR3 runs 14 residues. V gave up 6 bases and J gave up 5 bases; unmatched junction bases: 3. Germline loops: CDR1 SEHNR, CDR2 FQNEAQ (reference sequence). The CDR3 DNA follows: TGTGCCAGCAGGTTGACTAGCGGGAACAATGAGCAGTTCTTC. This translates into CASRLTSGNNEQFF.

This chain joins TRBV12-3 or TRBV12-4 and TRBJ1-2; D not resolved. V was pared by 7 bases and J by 4 bases, with 10 bases between. There are 12 residues in the CDR3. CDR3 DNA sequence: TGTGCCAGCACCTCCGGGATCTATGGCTACACCTTC. It codes for CASTSGIYGYTF.

The genes are TRBV30 and TRBJ1-1, with D uncertain. The CDR3 sequence is 14 residues long. Trimming took 4 bases from V and 1 from J, leaving 13 bases between them. Germline assignment: CDR1 GTSNPN and CDR2 SVGIG (reference sequence). The CDR3 coding sequence is TGTGCCTGGATTGGGGAGGAGCCGAACACTGAAGCTTTCTTT. Translating gives CAWIGEEPNTEAFF.

The chain links TRBV5-1 to TRBJ2-1; 10 bases map to TRBD2. This CDR3 is 15 amino acids long. CDR1 and CDR2 from the germline V gene are SGHRS and YFSETQ. The trim removed 4 bases at V and 4 bases at J, leaving 5 bases unmatched. Here the CDR3 reads CASSRTSGVYNEQFF. The CDR3 DNA is TGCGCCAGCAGCCGCACTAGCGGGGTGTACAATGAGCAGTTCTTC.

The chain links TRBV5-1 to TRBJ1-1, with 7 nucleotides matching TRBD1. The CDR3 is 14 amino acids. Germline lookup yields CDR1 SGHRS and CDR2 YFSETQ. V gave up 3 bases and J gave up 1 base; unmatched junction bases: 3. The CDR3 sequence: CASSWTGGNTEAFF. The CDR3 coding sequence is TGCGCCAGCAGCTGGACAGGAGGGAACACTGAAGCTTTCTTT.

The sample holds a few counts of this clone. The CDR3 bases are TGCAGTGCTGGGGCGGAGAAAGCTTTCTTT. This sequence encodes CSAGAEKAFF. The J gene is TRBJ1-1, the V gene TRBV20-1; D perhaps matches TRBD1 (5 bases). Looked up from germline, CDR1 is DFQATT and CDR2 is SNEGSKA (reference sequence). Trimming pared 5 bases from V and 9 bases from J, leaving 10 bases between. CDR3 size: 10 residues.